A single sample gave rise to the 9 T cell receptor beta chains below, sequenced in a study of CD8 T cells in acute hepatitis C reinfection. Time point of the sample: naive CD8 control sorted from an acute-time-point sample. Generated by immunoSEQ multiplex PCR, the TCRdb table keeps only in-frame clones and is missing some. The repertoire holds 30,000 to 40,000 clones, with 75% to 90% as singletons. The sample comprised naive CD8+ T cells from PBMCs. The origin of the receptors is a woman between 18 and 30 years old who spontaneously cleared hepatitis C infection.

The chain uses TRBV6-1 and TRBJ1-3; D is uncertain. In germline, CDR1 is MNHNS, CDR2 SASEGT. This CDR3 comprises 15 residues. V was cut by 5 bases and J by 1 base, with 12 bases left in between. CDR3 DNA: TGTGCCAGCAGTCCCCGAGCATATTCTGGAAACACCATATATTTT. Its protein is CASSPRAYSGNTIYF.

This clone was detected only once. V and J are TRBV11-2 and TRBJ1-2, with D possibly being TRBD1 (5 bases). Germline lookup yields CDR1 SGHAT and CDR2 FQNNGV. CDR3 length equals 14 residues. The V gene lost 2 bases and the J gene lost 3 bases, with 10 bases spanning the gap. The CDR3 DNA reads as TGTGCCAGCAGCTTAAGCGACAGTTACTATGGCTACACCTTC. As protein: CASSLSDSYYGYTF.

The table lists this clone with a few counts. The rearrangement links TRBV9 to TRBJ2-7; D not resolved. There are 11 residues in the CDR3. Per the germline V gene, CDR1 is SGDLS and CDR2 is YYNGEE. V was shortened by 0 bases and J by 5 bases, with 3 bases between the two germline ends. The CDR3, as DNA: TGTGCCAGCAGCGTAGGCGACGAGCAGTACTTC. Translation gives CASSVGDEQYF.

CDR3 sequence: CASRRADEKLFF. Here the CDR3 DNA reads TGTGCCAGCCGAAGGGCAGATGAAAAACTGTTTTTT. This chain connects TRBV27 to TRBJ1-4; D ambiguous. The CDR3 runs 12 residues. Trimming cost V 8 bases and J 6 bases, with 10 bases left between them. CDR1 and CDR2 (germline): MNHEY, SMNVEV (reference sequence).

The chain recombines TRBV27 with TRBJ1-1; D is uncertain. The length of the CDR3 is 13 residues. The V and J ends lost 9 bases and 1 base respectively, with 12 bases between them. CDR1 is MNHEY and CDR2 is SMNVEV in the germline V gene (reference sequence). In DNA form, the CDR3 reads TGTGCCAGTCAGGTCAGCTCGAACACTGAAGCTTTCTTT. Translated, it gives CASQVSSNTEAFF.

V is TRBV27 and J is TRBJ1-2; D not certain. Between the trimmed V and J ends, which lost 3 bases and 4 bases, there was a span of 9 bases. The CDR3 runs 13 residues. The germline V gene encodes CDR1 MNHEY and CDR2 SMNVEV (reference sequence). As DNA, the CDR3 is TGTGCCAGCAGTTTTAAGAGTAGCTATGGCTACACCTTC. Encoded protein: CASSFKSSYGYTF.

The V gene is TRBV27, the J gene TRBJ1-2, with D perhaps matching TRBD1 (6 bases). CDR3 size: 14 residues. Trimming took 6 bases from V and 3 from J, leaving 14 bases between them. Germline V lookup: CDR1 MNHEY, CDR2 SMNVEV (reference sequence). The CDR3 DNA sequence: TGTGCCAGCAGGGCAGGGGTGGCAGACTATGGCTACACCTTC. Its translation is CASRAGVADYGYTF.

This chain connects TRBV14 to TRBJ1-1; D uncertain. Germline CDR1 and CDR2: SGHDN and FVKESK. This CDR3 spans 15 amino acids. V lost 1 base and J 0 bases, leaving 9 bases between the germline ends. CDR3 DNA sequence: TGTGCCAGCAGCCAAGTCTTGATAATGAACACTGAAGCTTTCTTT. Encoded protein: CASSQVLIMNTEAFF.

J is TRBJ1-1 and V is TRBV5-1, with a possible D match to TRBD1 (5 bases). The V and J ends lost 3 bases and 6 bases respectively, with 12 bases between them. Germline V CDR1 and CDR2: SGHRS, YFSETQ. The CDR3 is 13 amino acids. DNA of the CDR3: TGCGCCAGCAGCTCAGGGAGGATCGCTGAAGCTTTCTTT. It yields the protein CASSSGRIAEAFF. The variable domain in full, completed from reference TRBV5-1 and TRBJ1-1, reads KAGVTQTPRYLIKTRGQQVTLSCSPISGHRSVSWYQQTPGQGLQFLFEYFSETQRNKGNFPGRFSGRQFSNSRSEMNVSTLELGDSALYLCASSSGRIAEAFFGQGTRLTVV.